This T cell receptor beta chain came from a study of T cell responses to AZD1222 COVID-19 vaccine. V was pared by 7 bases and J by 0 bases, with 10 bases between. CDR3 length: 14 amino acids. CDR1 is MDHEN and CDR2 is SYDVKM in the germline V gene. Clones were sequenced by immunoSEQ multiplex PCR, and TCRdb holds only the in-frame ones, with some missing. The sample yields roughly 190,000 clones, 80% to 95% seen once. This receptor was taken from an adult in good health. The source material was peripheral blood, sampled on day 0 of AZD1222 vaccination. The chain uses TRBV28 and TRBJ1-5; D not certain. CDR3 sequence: CASTVKNSNQPQHF. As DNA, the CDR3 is TGTGCCAGCACGGTAAAAAATAGCAATCAGCCCCAGCATTTT.